This T cell receptor (beta chain) is drawn from a study of CD8+ T cells in alopecia areata. Turning to the study itself: Treatment comprised oral tofacitinib, 5 to 10 mg twice daily, in treated patients.

Study-level findings and limits: Mice showed clearer TCR sharing than patients did, a gap that was possibly HLA-related.

Extracted RNA was reverse transcribed, and the resulting cDNA served as sequencing template. Libraries were prepared by immunoSEQ multiplex PCR; TCRdb keeps only in-frame clonotypes and omits some of them. The sample records more than 100,000 clones, around three fifths being singletons. As regards this clone: Its antigen is unknown.

Patients with alopecia areata provided lesional scalp punch biopsies as well as peripheral blood. The CDR3 sequence is 17 residues long. The junction had 8 bases not matched to a gene; V was cut back by 1 base and J by 4 bases. CDR1 and CDR2 from the germline V gene are SGHDT and YYEEEE. The TCR comes from a human donor with alopecia areata. The V call is TRBV5-6, the J call TRBJ2-3, with 11 bases matching TRBD2. The material was CD4+ T cells sorted from blood, obtained at week 0. The CDR3 DNA follows: TGTGCCAGCAGCTTGCTTGTAGCGGGAGGGCCTGCAGATACGCAGTATTTT. Amino acid sequence: CASSLLVAGGPADTQYF. Supplemented by reference TRBV5-6 and TRBJ2-3, the full variable domain reads DAGVTQSPTHLIKTRGQQVTLRCSPKSGHDTVSWYQQALGQGPQFIFQYYEEEERQRGNFPDRFSGHQFPNYSSELNVNALLLGDSALYLCASSLLVAGGPADTQYFGPGTRLTVL.